The 6 T cell receptor beta chains listed next were all sequenced from one sample in a study of identical twins. MiXCR was run by TCRdb on the 5' RACE reads, yielding one entry per CDR3 protein. The sample consists of under 250,000 distinct CDR3 sequences, 10% to 15% of them appearing once. The sample was also reused in another study, on yellow fever vaccine responses in identical twins.

The source material was memory (CD45RO+) T cells sorted from blood. The receptors come from a young woman in good health.

This clonotype was counted ten times or more. The chain links TRBV25-1 to TRBJ1-1; D is unclear. Trimming pared 3 bases from V and 11 bases from J, leaving 10 bases between. The germline CDR1 and CDR2 sequences are MGHDK and SYGVNS. CDR3 size: 11 residues. Here the CDR3 reads CASSDTSEAFF. The DNA for the CDR3 is TGTGCCAGCAGTGACACATCGGAGGCTTTCTTT.

This chain uses TRBV20-1 with TRBJ2-5, with 7 bases aligning to TRBD2. Germline CDR1 DFQATT, CDR2 SNEGSKA (reference sequence). Trimming removed 6 bases from V and 2 bases from J; junction bases left unmatched: 15. The CDR3 contains 16 residues. The CDR3 loop is CSAGPQLGLDQETQYF. CDR3 nucleotides: TGCAGTGCCGGTCCACAACTCGGACTAGATCAAGAGACCCAGTACTTC.

V usage is TRBV6-5 and J usage is TRBJ1-2; TRBD1 is a possible D gene (5 bases). Trimming stripped 0 bases from V and 4 bases from J, with 9 bases between. CDR1 is MNHEY, CDR2 SVGAGI, per germline. CDR3 length: 14 amino acids. CDR3 nucleotide sequence: TGTGCCAGCAGTTACTCGGAGGGGAGCTATGGCTACACCTTC. This encodes CASSYSEGSYGYTF.

The chain carries TRBV20-1 and TRBJ1-2; D is unresolved. The CDR3 loop spans 15 amino acids. Germline-derived CDR1 and CDR2 are DFQATT and SNEGSKA (reference sequence). V gave up 0 bases and J gave up 4 bases, with 15 bases separating them. CDR3 sequence (DNA): TGCAGTGCTAGAGATCCAACGGAGCCCATCTATGGCTACACCTTC. Translating gives CSARDPTEPIYGYTF.

There are a few counts of this clonotype. V gene TRBV7-8 combines with J gene TRBJ2-1; 9 nucleotides align to TRBD1. The CDR3 spans 16 residues. Germline V gene sequence: CDR1 SGHVS, CDR2 FQNEAQ. V was pared by 5 bases and J by 3 bases, with 8 bases of the junction left unmatched. CDR3 sequence (DNA): TGTGCCAGCAGCCCAGCGGGGACAGGGATCTACAATGAGCAGTTCTTC. Protein sequence: CASSPAGTGIYNEQFF.

The V and J genes are TRBV2 and TRBJ2-3; tentative D call: TRBD1 (6 bases). V was pared by 4 bases and J by 6 bases, with 20 bases between. Germline values: CDR1 SNHLY, CDR2 FYNNEI. This CDR3 has 16 residues. The CDR3 DNA follows: TGTGCCAGCAGTGGAGGGACATTACTCGCAGGGGATACGCAGTATTTT. This encodes CASSGGTLLAGDTQYF.